This TCR beta chain derives from a study of T cells of healthy individuals. TCRdb reprocessed the 5' RACE reads via MiXCR and lists one record per CDR3 protein. The sample holds 60,000 to 70,000 distinct CDR3 sequences, 15% to 20% seen once. The V gene's germline CDR1 is SGHNT and CDR2 YENEEA. V lost 6 bases to trimming and J lost 4 bases, with 12 bases between them. The CDR3 length is 13 residues. This clonotype was picked up many times. The sequence derives from a human donor in good health. The chain is built from TRBV11-3 and TRBJ2-5, with D perhaps TRBD2 (6 bases). The chain's CDR3 is CASRSRDSETQYF. The CDR3 DNA follows: TGTGCCAGCAGATCCCGGGACTCAGAGACCCAGTACTTC.